The text below deals with one T cell receptor (beta chain). This entry is derived from a study of Ad26.COV2.S vaccination and SARS-CoV-2 variants. Study as a whole: Participant was drawn from the COV1001 Ad26.COV2.S trial arm. Each vaccinee took Ad26.COV2.S intramuscularly, once or twice 56 days apart.

Using immunoSEQ multiplex PCR, the repertoire was profiled, and TCRdb retains in-frame clones only, with some absent. The sample has 300,000 to 400,000 clones, around 83% seen once. Treatment denoted: about 20 received Ad26.COV2.S at low or high dose, single or two shots; five or six received placebo; per-sample allocation not given. All samples were drawn on day 63, counting from the first vaccine or placebo injection. Spike of the Wuhan-strain SARS-CoV-2 was expressed by an Ad26 vector, which formed the vaccine. Germline V gives CDR1 PRHDT, CDR2 FYEKMQ (reference sequence). The V gene lost 5 bases and the J gene lost 3 bases, with 17 bases spanning the gap. This CDR3 comprises 15 residues.

The clonotype comes from a person aged 18 to 65 who received the Ad26.COV2.S COVID-19 vaccine or a placebo. Material: peripheral blood, obtained in a trial of Ad26.COV2.S vaccine versus placebo. V usage is TRBV13 and J usage is TRBJ2-7, with unresolved D. Here the CDR3 DNA reads TGTGCCAGCAGCACGGAGTCTCGACGGCACTACGAGCAGTACTTC. This gives the protein CASSTESRRHYEQYF. The whole variable domain, remainder taken from reference TRBV13 and TRBJ2-7, is AAGVIQSPRHLIKEKRETATLKCYPIPRHDTVYWYQQGPGQDPQFLISFYEKMQSDKGSIPDRFSAQQFSDYHSELNMSSLELGDSALYFCASSTESRRHYEQYFGPGTRLTVT.